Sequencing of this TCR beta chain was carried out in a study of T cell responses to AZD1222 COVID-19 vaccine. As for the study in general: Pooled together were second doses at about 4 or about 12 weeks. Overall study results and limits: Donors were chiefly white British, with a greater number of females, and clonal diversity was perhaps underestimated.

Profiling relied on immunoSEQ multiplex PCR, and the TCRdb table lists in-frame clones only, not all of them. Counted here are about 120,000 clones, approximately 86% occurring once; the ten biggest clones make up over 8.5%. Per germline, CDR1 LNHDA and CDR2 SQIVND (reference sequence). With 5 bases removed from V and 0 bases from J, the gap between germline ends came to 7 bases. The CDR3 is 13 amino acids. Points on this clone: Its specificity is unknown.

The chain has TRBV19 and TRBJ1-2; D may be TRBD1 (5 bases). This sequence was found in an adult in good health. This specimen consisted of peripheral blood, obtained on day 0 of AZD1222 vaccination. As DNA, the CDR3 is TGTGCCAGTAGTGCAGGGTCTAACTATGGCTACACCTTC. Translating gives CASSAGSNYGYTF.